Below are 14 T cell receptor beta chains sequenced from a single sample in a study of blood T cells in healthy people across ages. PCR was performed a second time for about 7 to 11 cycles using a sample-barcoded 5' primer and a J-beta primer mix. TCRdb used MiXCR to reprocess the 5' RACE reads, holding one entry per CDR3 protein. Here the sample spans more than 900,000 distinct CDR3 sequences, roughly 28% being singletons. This sample was also put to use in a study of T cells of mothers and their children.

Specimen: blood. These receptors were taken from a middle-aged woman in good health.

Worth noting for this clonotype: A single base separates this from a much larger clone, so it may be a read error. The chain links TRBV6-5 to TRBJ2-1, with D perhaps matching TRBD2 (5 bases). Germline CDR1 reads MNHEY; CDR2 reads SVGAGI. CDR3 size: 15 residues. Trimming removed 4 bases from V and 10 bases from J, with 20 bases in between. CDR3 protein: CASSSDMRAAYEQFF. The CDR3 DNA sequence: TGTGCCAGCAGTTCCGACATGAGGGCAGCCTACGAGCAGTTCTTC.

There are a few counts of this clonotype. The CDR3 protein is CASSVGASGGGETQYF. The CDR3 DNA reads TGTGCCAGCAGCGTAGGTGCTAGCGGGGGTGGGGAGACCCAGTACTTC. The chain is built from TRBV9 and TRBJ2-5; 10 positions agree with TRBD2. The trim removed 0 bases at V and 5 bases at J, leaving 7 bases unmatched. The length of the CDR3 is 16 residues. CDR1 is SGDLS and CDR2 is YYNGEE in the germline V gene.

In this sample, this clonotype turned up a few times. The chain combines TRBV7-2 with TRBJ2-1; D not certain. The germline CDR1 and CDR2 sequences are SGHTA and FQGNSA. The CDR3 has 12 residues. V was cut by 2 bases and J by 8 bases, with 7 bases left in between. The CDR3 DNA is TGTGCCAGCAGCTTAAGTCGACATGAGCAGTTCTTC. Encoded protein: CASSLSRHEQFF.

This clonotype was recorded at least ten times. The J gene is TRBJ2-1, the V gene TRBV7-2, with a tentative D call TRBD2 (5 bases). Trimming cost V 5 bases and J 9 bases, with 14 bases left between them. The CDR3 length is 13 residues. Germline V gene lookup returns CDR1 SGHTA and CDR2 FQGNSA. CDR3 nucleotides: TGTGCCAGCAGCCGCTTTTTAGGGAGTGAGCAGTTCTTC. It codes for CASSRFLGSEQFF.

This chain uses TRBV6-5 with TRBJ1-6; the D is unclear. CDR1 and CDR2 (germline): MNHEY, SVGAGI. V was shortened by 5 bases and J by 14 bases, with 10 bases between the two germline ends. The CDR3 totals 11 residues. CDR3 amino acids: CASSAGGTLHF. The CDR3 coding sequence is TGTGCCAGCAGTGCGGGCGGCACCCTCCACTTT.

This clonotype was found many times. The rearrangement uses TRBV4-3 and TRBJ2-1, with TRBD2 identical over 10 bases. The CDR3 loop spans 19 amino acids. Unmatched junction bases numbered 10, after V lost 0 bases and J lost 2 bases. In germline, CDR1 is LGHNA, CDR2 YSLEER. The CDR3 loop reads CASSQDTRTSGLTYNEQFF. The CDR3, as DNA: TGCGCCAGCAGCCAAGATACTAGGACTAGCGGACTGACCTACAATGAGCAGTTCTTC.

This clonotype was observed at least ten times. The rearrangement uses TRBV7-2 and TRBJ2-5; D possibly matches TRBD1 or TRBD2 (6 bases each). V was shortened by 4 bases and J by 0 bases, with 9 bases between the two germline ends. The germline V gene has CDR1 SGHTA and CDR2 FQGNSA. This CDR3 is 14 amino acids long. CDR3 amino acids: CASSYRGHQETQYF. The CDR3 coding sequence is TGTGCCAGCAGCTATCGGGGGCACCAAGAGACCCAGTACTTC.

In its sample, this clonotype was seen many times. This chain connects TRBV6-5 to TRBJ2-4; the D call may be TRBD1 or TRBD2 (5 bases each). CDR3 length: 14 amino acids. Germline CDR1 MNHEY, CDR2 SVGAGI. Deletions cut 5 bases from V and 0 bases from J, with 8 bases between. In nucleotides, the CDR3 is TGTGCCAGCAGTAGAGGGGTAGCCAAAAACATTCAGTACTTC. Translating it yields CASSRGVAKNIQYF.

Many counts were recorded for this clonotype. The gene calls are TRBV4-1 and TRBJ2-7; TRBD2 is a possible D gene (7 bases). Trimming removed 3 bases at V and 6 bases at J, with 12 bases between. Germline V gene data show CDR1 as MGHRA and CDR2 as YSYEKL. The CDR3 is 13 residues long. The CDR3 DNA follows: TGCGCCAGCAGCCAGAGGCGGGGGCTCGAGCAGTACTTC. This sequence encodes CASSQRRGLEQYF.

This clonotype has more than one count but fewer than ten. This chain joins TRBV9 and TRBJ1-5; no reliable D call. CDR1 and CDR2 from the germline V gene are SGDLS and YYNGEE. The CDR3 is 15 amino acids. The V and J ends lost 0 bases and 2 bases respectively, with 9 bases between them. CDR3 DNA: TGTGCCAGCAGCGTAGAGGCGTCCGGCAATCAGCCCCAGCATTTT. It specifies CASSVEASGNQPQHF.

A few counts support this clonotype. The rearrangement joins TRBV18 to TRBJ2-1; no clear D gene. The CDR3 runs to 12 residues. The germline V and J ends were trimmed by 3 bases and 8 bases, with 8 bases remaining between them. CDR1 KGHSH and CDR2 LQKENI come from the germline V gene. The CDR3 DNA reads TGTGCCAGCTCACCGGGCTTGGATGAGCAGTTCTTC. It translates to CASSPGLDEQFF.

A few counts support this clonotype. The chain couples TRBV7-2 to TRBJ1-1; D is unresolved. The CDR3 runs 14 residues. Germline V gene data show CDR1 as SGHTA and CDR2 as FQGNSA. The V and J ends lost 3 bases and 1 base respectively, with 9 bases between them. The CDR3 sequence: CASSFTHPNTEAFF. The CDR3 DNA reads as TGTGCCAGCAGCTTCACACACCCGAACACTGAAGCTTTCTTT.

This clonotype occurred many times. The V call is TRBV19, the J call TRBJ2-7, with TRBD2 matching over 8 bases. CDR3 length: 14 amino acids. V was pared by 9 bases and J by 0 bases, with 7 bases of the junction left unmatched. Looked up from germline, CDR1 is LNHDA and CDR2 is SQIVND (reference sequence). CDR3 in amino acids: CASQGGGNSYEQYF. CDR3 nucleotide sequence: TGTGCCAGCCAGGGCGGGGGGAACTCCTACGAGCAGTACTTC.

V gene TRBV29-1 combines with J gene TRBJ2-2; 8 nucleotides align to TRBD1. CDR1 is SQVTM, CDR2 ANQGSEA, per germline. With V trimmed by 5 bases and J by 2 bases, 4 bases remained unmatched. This CDR3 contains 14 residues. This chain's CDR3 is CSVYGQGNTGELFF. As DNA, the CDR3 is TGCAGCGTTTATGGACAGGGTAACACCGGGGAGCTGTTTTTT.